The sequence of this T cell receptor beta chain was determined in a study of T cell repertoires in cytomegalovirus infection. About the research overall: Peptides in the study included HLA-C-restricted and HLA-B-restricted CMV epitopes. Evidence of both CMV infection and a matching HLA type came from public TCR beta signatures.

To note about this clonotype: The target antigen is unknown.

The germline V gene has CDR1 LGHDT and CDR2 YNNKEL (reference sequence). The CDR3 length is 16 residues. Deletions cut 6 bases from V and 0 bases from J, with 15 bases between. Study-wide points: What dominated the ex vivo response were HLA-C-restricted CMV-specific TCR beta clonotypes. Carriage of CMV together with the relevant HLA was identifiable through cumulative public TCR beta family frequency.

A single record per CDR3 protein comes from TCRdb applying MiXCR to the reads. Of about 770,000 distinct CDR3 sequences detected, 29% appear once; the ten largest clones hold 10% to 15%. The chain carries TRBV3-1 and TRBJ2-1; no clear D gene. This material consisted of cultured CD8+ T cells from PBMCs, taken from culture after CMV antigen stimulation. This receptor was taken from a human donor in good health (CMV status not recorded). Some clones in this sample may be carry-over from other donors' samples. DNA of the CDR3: TGTGCCAGCAGGCACCCAATGACGCTCTCCTACAATGAGCAGTTCTTC. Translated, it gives CASRHPMTLSYNEQFF.